One sample yielded the 29 T cell receptor beta chains listed below, sequenced in a study of metastatic and nonmetastatic thyroid tumors. MiXCR reprocessed the PCR reads for TCRdb. This table has 35,000 to 50,000 clones, about 4% appearing once. Patients had received no treatment of any kind before thyroid surgery. Sequencing was performed on blood. The receptor source for this set is a female donor with papillary thyroid cancer or a benign thyroid nodule (not recorded which). Some clones in this sample may be carry-over from other donors' samples.

In this sample, this clone turned up many times. This chain links TRBV28 with TRBJ1-3; maybe TRBD1 (5 bases). CDR3 length: 15 residues. The V gene's germline CDR1 is MDHEN and CDR2 SYDVKM. Trimming removed 8 bases from V and 0 bases from J, with 14 bases in between. The CDR3 sequence: CASGGPANSGNTIYF. In nucleotides, the CDR3 is TGTGCCAGCGGGGGTCCAGCAAACTCTGGAAACACCATATATTTT.

The rearrangement links TRBV12-5 to TRBJ2-6; weak D call: TRBD1 (5 bases). In germline, CDR1 is LGHNT, CDR2 FRNRAP. The CDR3 has 17 residues. The V end lost 3 bases, the J end lost 0 bases, and 12 bases lay between the germline ends. The CDR3 sequence is CASGFKGFNSGANVLTF. Here the CDR3 DNA reads TGTGCTAGTGGTTTTAAGGGGTTCAACTCTGGGGCCAACGTCCTGACTTTC.

This clone was counted ten times or more. The rearrangement links TRBV11-3 to TRBJ2-6; D gene uncertain. V gave up 6 bases and J gave up 3 bases, with 6 bases separating them. Germline V gives CDR1 SGHNT, CDR2 YENEEA. This CDR3 region has 13 residues. The chain's CDR3 is CASSLFGANVLTF. The CDR3 nucleotides read TGTGCCAGCAGTCTTTTTGGGGCCAACGTCCTGACTTTC. The full variable domain, its missing parts supplied by reference TRBV11-3 and TRBJ2-6, is EAGVVQSPRYKIIEKKQPVAFWCNPISGHNTLYWYLQNLGQGPELLIRYENEEAVDDSQLPKDRFSAERLKGVDSTLKIQPAELGDSAVYLCASSLFGANVLTFGAGSRLTVL.

This clone was counted ten times or more. This chain joins TRBV7-9 and TRBJ1-1; 9 nucleotides align to TRBD1. This CDR3 contains 15 residues. Germline lookup yields CDR1 SEHNR and CDR2 FQNEAQ (reference sequence). The ends lost 5 bases at V and 5 bases at J; junction bases unmatched: 9. The CDR3 DNA sequence: TGTGCCAGCAGCCAGGTACAGGGGGCGCGTACTGAAGCTTTCTTT. It encodes CASSQVQGARTEAFF. The variable domain in full, completed from reference TRBV7-9 and TRBJ1-1, reads DTGVSQNPRHKITKRGQNVTFRCDPISEHNRLYWYRQTLGQGPEFLTYFQNEAQLEKSRLLSDRFSAERPKGSFSTLEIQRTEQGDSAMYLCASSQVQGARTEAFFGQGTRLTVV.

This clone was seen at least ten times. The sample contains more than one DNA sequence encoding this CDR3. The chain is built from TRBV2 and TRBJ1-6; tentative D call: TRBD1 (5 bases). The CDR3 length is 13 residues. Trimming took off 3 bases at V and 8 bases at J, with 8 bases between the two ends. In germline, CDR1 is SNHLY, CDR2 FYNNEI. The CDR3 protein is CASSDFRDSPLHF. The CDR3 DNA is TGTGCCAGCAGTGACTTCAGGGATTCACCCCTCCACTTT.

The rearrangement links TRBV12-3 or TRBV12-4 to TRBJ1-1, with TRBD1 matching 7 bases. The V gene end was trimmed by 1 base and the J gene end by 6 bases; junction bases not matched to a gene: 8. The CDR3 is 15 residues long. In DNA form, the CDR3 reads TGTGCCAGCAGTTTAGGAACAGGGGATATCGCTGAAGCTTTCTTT. Its translation: CASSLGTGDIAEAFF.

This clone was seen ten or more times. The chain links TRBV9 to TRBJ2-1; maybe TRBD1 (6 bases). CDR1 SGDLS and CDR2 YYNGEE come from the germline V gene. The CDR3 covers 14 residues. V lost 4 bases and J 5 bases, leaving 13 bases between the germline ends. The CDR3 region has the DNA TGTGCCAGCAGCTCACCGGGACAACACAATGAGCAGTTCTTC. Residues: CASSSPGQHNEQFF.

A remark on this clone: This may come from a read error, since a much larger clone is one base off. The V and J genes are TRBV4-1 and TRBJ2-7, with D maybe TRBD2 (5 bases). Between the trimmed V and J ends, which lost 4 bases and 6 bases, there was a span of 19 bases. The CDR3 spans 15 residues. Germline CDR1 is MGHRA and CDR2 is YSYEKL. The CDR3 bases are TGCGCCAGCAGCCTAATTAGCGTGAGCAGCAGCGAGCAGTACTTC. This sequence encodes CASSLISVSSSEQYF.

Concerning this clone itself: The junction differs from germline at one of its ends, possibly a read error. CDR3 region: CASSLLANTAELYF. In DNA form, the CDR3 reads TGTGCCAGCAGCTTACTAGCGAACACCGCGGAGCTGTATTTT. This chain uses TRBV11-3 with TRBJ2-2, with D possibly TRBD2 on 6 matching bases. The CDR3 runs 14 residues. Germline V gene lookup returns CDR1 SGHNT and CDR2 YENEEA.

Many counts were recorded for this clone. The chain uses TRBV20-1 and TRBJ1-5; TRBD1 matches at 8 bases. With V trimmed by 3 bases and J by 4 bases, 11 bases remained unmatched. This CDR3 comprises 16 residues. Per the germline V gene, CDR1 is DFQATT and CDR2 is SNEGSKA (reference sequence). CDR3 loop: CSARDSGTGRNQPQHF. The CDR3 DNA sequence: TGCAGTGCTAGGGACTCCGGGACAGGACGGAATCAGCCCCAGCATTTT.

Ten or more counts support this clone. The rearrangement uses TRBV3-1 and TRBJ2-3, with 13 bases identical to TRBD2. The V and J ends lost 4 bases and 8 bases, in that order; junction bases with no gene match: 3. Germline V gene lookup returns CDR1 LGHDT and CDR2 YNNKEL (reference sequence). The CDR3 contains 14 residues. The CDR3 sequence is CASSPGTSGVTQYF. The CDR3 DNA follows: TGTGCCAGCAGCCCCGGGACTAGCGGGGTTACGCAGTATTTT.

This clone was observed at least ten times. The genes are TRBV5-1 and TRBJ2-2; D is perhaps TRBD2 (6 bases). Germline lookup yields CDR1 SGHRS and CDR2 YFSETQ. The CDR3 has 15 residues. Trimming left V 2 bases short and J 4 bases short, with 12 bases between. This CDR3 reads CASSFGGAGTGELFF. The CDR3 DNA is TGCGCCAGCAGCTTTGGAGGGGCGGGCACCGGGGAGCTGTTTTTT.

Notes on this clone: At one end, the junction sequence differs from germline, possibly due to a read error. This chain joins TRBV6-8 and TRBJ2-3; TRBD2 matches at 8 bases. The CDR3 is 14 residues long. Germline V lookup: CDR1 MNHGY, CDR2 SAAAGT. The CDR3 reads CTSRRAGVVDTQYF. The CDR3 DNA is TGTACCAGCAGAAGAGCGGGAGTCGTTGATACGCAGTATTTT.

This clone has ten or more counts. The rearrangement uses TRBV5-4 and TRBJ1-1; possibly TRBD1 for D (5 bases). Germline CDR1 reads SGHNT; CDR2 reads YYREEE (reference sequence). Trimming cost V 4 bases and J 6 bases, with 7 bases left between them. This CDR3 is 11 amino acids long. This CDR3 is CASSQGPEAFF. The CDR3 DNA is TGTGCCAGCAGCCAGGGACCTGAAGCTTTCTTT.

There are many counts of this clone. The rearrangement joins TRBV5-4 to TRBJ2-5; D is unresolved. There are 11 residues in the CDR3. Trimming stripped 2 bases from V and 6 bases from J, with 5 bases between. Looked up from germline, CDR1 is SGHNT and CDR2 is YYREEE (reference sequence). For the CDR3, the DNA is TGTGCCAGCAGCTTTGGGAAGACCCAGTACTTC. Its translation: CASSFGKTQYF. Looking up the rest from reference TRBV5-4 and TRBJ2-5 gives the full variable domain: ETGVTQSPTHLIKTRGQQVTLRCSSQSGHNTVSWYQQALGQGPQFIFQYYREEENGRGNFPPRFSGLQFPNYSSELNVNALELDDSALYLCASSFGKTQYFGPGTRLLVL.

This clone was recorded many times. V usage is TRBV9 and J usage is TRBJ2-7, with 10 bases lining up with TRBD1. V lost 3 bases to trimming and J lost 9 bases; unmatched junction nucleotides: 6. The CDR3 extends over 13 amino acids. Germline assignment: CDR1 SGDLS and CDR2 YYNGEE. CDR3 coding DNA: TGTGCCAGCAGCGGGGGGACAGGGGCTGGGCAGTACTTC. Encoded protein: CASSGGTGAGQYF.

This clone showed up many times. This chain uses TRBV11-3 with TRBJ2-1; 7 bases map to TRBD2. The V gene's germline CDR1 is SGHNT and CDR2 YENEEA. The CDR3 extends over 15 amino acids. J gave up 7 bases and V 5 bases, and 11 bases lay outside the gene matches. DNA for the CDR3: TGTGCCAGCAGCCCAGGCTCTACTAGCGTTAATGAGCAGTTCTTC. Its translation is CASSPGSTSVNEQFF.

This clone was observed at least ten times. Given a much more abundant clone one base away, this may be a read error. This chain uses TRBV19 with TRBJ2-1; D not resolved. Per germline, CDR1 LNHDA and CDR2 SQIVND (reference sequence). The CDR3 spans 13 residues. Here the CDR3 reads CTSSKSANTGQFF. In DNA form, the CDR3 reads TGTACCAGTAGTAAGTCTGCGAATACGGGGCAGTTCTTC.

Details on this clone: At one end the junction does not follow the germline gene, possibly because of a read error. The genes are TRBV6-1 and TRBJ2-1; D ambiguous. Germline V gene sequence: CDR1 MNHNS, CDR2 SASEGT. The length of the CDR3 is 12 residues. CDR3 residues: CASNEIYNEQFF. The CDR3 nucleotides are TGTGCCAGCAATGAAATATACAATGAGCAGTTCTTC.

The chain couples TRBV6-2 or TRBV6-3 to TRBJ2-5, with D perhaps matching TRBD1 (6 bases). This CDR3 comprises 13 residues. V shed 11 bases and J shed 0 bases, with 13 bases lying between them. Germline-derived CDR1 and CDR2 are MNHEY and SVGEGT. The CDR3 DNA follows: TGTGCCCGCACACAGGGTTACCAAGAGACCCAGTACTTC. Encoded protein: CARTQGYQETQYF.

This clone was seen a handful of times. The rearrangement joins TRBV6-1 to TRBJ2-2; unclear D gene. CDR3 length: 13 amino acids. Germline assignment: CDR1 MNHNS and CDR2 SASEGT. With 6 bases removed from V and 7 bases from J, the gap between germline ends came to 12 bases. Here the CDR3 DNA reads TGTGCCAGCAGGCCCAGTGGAAGCGGGGAGCTGTTTTTT. It codes for CASRPSGSGELFF.

Many counts were recorded for this clone. The chain employs TRBV18 and TRBJ2-6; tentative D call: TRBD2 (5 bases). Per the germline V gene, CDR1 is KGHSH and CDR2 is LQKENI. The CDR3 is 17 amino acids. V lost 3 bases, J lost 0 bases, and 12 bases lay in between. CDR3 coding DNA: TGTGCCAGCTCACCGAGGACTGACGACTCTGGGGCCAACGTCCTGACTTTC. It encodes CASSPRTDDSGANVLTF.

On this clone: Being one base from a much bigger clone, this may be a read error. The V call is TRBV6-1, the J call TRBJ2-2; D gene ambiguous. The CDR3 runs 13 residues. With 4 bases removed from V and 7 bases from J, the gap between germline ends came to 10 bases. The germline V gene has CDR1 MNHNS and CDR2 SASEGT. The CDR3 region has the DNA TGTGCCAGCAGTGGGCAGGTGGTCGGGGAGCTGTTTTTT. Its protein product is CASSGQVVGELFF.

This clone showed up just a few times. This chain uses TRBV11-3 with TRBJ2-4; 13 bases fit TRBD2. The CDR3 sequence is 18 residues long. CDR1 SGHNT and CDR2 YENEEA come from the germline V gene. Trimming cost V 4 bases and J 0 bases; bases outside gene matches: 6. The CDR3 is CASSSGTSGILAKNIQYF. The CDR3 coding sequence is TGTGCCAGCAGCTCTGGGACTAGCGGGATTCTAGCCAAAAACATTCAGTACTTC.

This clone occurred many times. The rearrangement uses TRBV12-5 and TRBJ1-2; 7 nucleotides line up with TRBD1. Germline CDR1 LGHNT, CDR2 FRNRAP. The CDR3 runs to 15 residues. J lost 4 bases, V lost 4 bases, and 9 bases had no gene match. CDR3 residues: CASGSTGTAFYGYTF. The DNA for the CDR3 is TGTGCTAGTGGTTCCACCGGGACAGCCTTCTATGGCTACACCTTC.

With regard to this clone: A read error may produce the germline difference seen at one junction end. V gene TRBV2 combines with J gene TRBJ1-1; 8 bases line up with TRBD1. There are 15 residues in the CDR3. The germline V gene has CDR1 SNHLY and CDR2 FYNNEI. The CDR3 loop reads CAGSRAGGVFTEAFF. The DNA for the CDR3 is TGTGCCGGCAGTAGGGCAGGGGGCGTTTTCACTGAAGCTTTCTTT.

This clone showed up many times. This chain links TRBV27 with TRBJ2-1; 14 nucleotides align to TRBD2. The CDR3 is 17 residues long. The ends lost 5 bases at V and 10 bases at J; junction bases unmatched: 13. Germline values: CDR1 MNHEY, CDR2 SMNVEV (reference sequence). The CDR3 bases are TGTGCCAGCAGTCCTCCCCTCCCGGGACTAGCGGGAGCGGAGCAGTTCTTC. As protein: CASSPPLPGLAGAEQFF.

This clone was recorded many times. This sequence joins TRBV7-6 and TRBJ1-1; D is ambiguous. Per the germline V gene, CDR1 is SGHVS and CDR2 is FNYEAQ. V gave up 1 base and J gave up 0 bases, with 6 bases separating them. CDR3 length equals 14 residues. This CDR3 is CASSLEAVNTEAFF. The DNA of the CDR3 is TGTGCCAGCAGCTTAGAAGCGGTGAACACTGAAGCTTTCTTT.

There are many counts of this clone. The chain carries TRBV9 and TRBJ1-4, with 7 bases that match TRBD1. CDR1 and CDR2 from the germline V gene are SGDLS and YYNGEE. This CDR3 has 15 amino acids. Germline trimming cut 6 bases from V and 4 bases from J; bases unmatched to any gene: 9. The CDR3 reads CASNRGGGLNEKLFF. CDR3 DNA: TGTGCCAGCAACAGGGGCGGGGGGCTTAATGAAAAACTGTTTTTT.